The subject of this entry is one T cell receptor (beta chain). Libraries were prepared by immunoSEQ multiplex PCR; TCRdb keeps only in-frame clonotypes and omits some of them. The sample holds 150,000 or so clones, roughly 84% seen once. Germline CDR1 reads SGHDN; CDR2 reads FVKESK. Trimming stripped 0 bases from V and 1 base from J, with 10 bases between. The CDR3 spans 16 residues. This sample is part of a study of blood T cell repertoires in COVID-19. In the study overall: Spain, Italy and the United States supplied samples that represented acute and convalescent COVID-19. Sources were T cells, B-cell-depleted T cells, or PBMCs; the material itself was cDNA or gDNA.

The study assigned cohorts using participant-reported clinical history. The sample consisted of PBMCs or T cells enriched from blood (not recorded which). The gene calls are TRBV14 and TRBJ1-3, with D possibly matching TRBD1 (5 bases). The clonotype comes from a man between 60 and 75 years old who had recovered from COVID-19. The CDR3 nucleotides read TGTGCCAGCAGCCAAGATCTCAGGGCGTCTGGAAACACCATATATTTT. Translated, it gives CASSQDLRASGNTIYF.